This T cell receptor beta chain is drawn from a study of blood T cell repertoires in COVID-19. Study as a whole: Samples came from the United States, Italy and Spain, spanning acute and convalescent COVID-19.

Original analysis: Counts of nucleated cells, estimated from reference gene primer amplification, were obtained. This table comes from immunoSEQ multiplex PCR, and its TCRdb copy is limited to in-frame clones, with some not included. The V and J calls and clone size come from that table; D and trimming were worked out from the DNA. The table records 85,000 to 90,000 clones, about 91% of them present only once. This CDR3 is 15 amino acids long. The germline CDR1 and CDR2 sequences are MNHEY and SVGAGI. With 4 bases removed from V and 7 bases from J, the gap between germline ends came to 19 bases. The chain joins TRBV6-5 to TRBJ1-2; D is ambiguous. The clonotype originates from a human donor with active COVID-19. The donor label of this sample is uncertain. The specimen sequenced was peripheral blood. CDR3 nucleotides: TGTGCCAGCAGTTCCTCGGCGGGTGTGAAGGGTGGCTACACCTTC. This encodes CASSSSAGVKGGYTF.